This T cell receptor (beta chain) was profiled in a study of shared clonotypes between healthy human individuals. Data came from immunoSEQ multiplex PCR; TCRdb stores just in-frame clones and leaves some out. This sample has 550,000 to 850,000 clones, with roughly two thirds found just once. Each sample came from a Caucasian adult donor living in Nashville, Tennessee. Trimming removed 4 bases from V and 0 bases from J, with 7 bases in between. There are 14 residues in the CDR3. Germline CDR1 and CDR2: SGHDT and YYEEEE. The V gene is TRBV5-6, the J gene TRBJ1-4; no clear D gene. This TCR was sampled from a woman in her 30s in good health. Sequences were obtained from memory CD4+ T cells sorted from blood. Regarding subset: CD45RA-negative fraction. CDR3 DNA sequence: TGTGCCAGCAGCCCATCTGCAACTAATGAAAAACTGTTTTTT. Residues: CASSPSATNEKLFF.